Reported below is one T cell receptor (beta chain). Its antigen is as yet unknown. This entry comes from a study of T cell responses to AZD1222 COVID-19 vaccine. Study-wide results and limits: Across the whole spike, CD4 TCRs peaked at regions 160-218 and 743-854. Only a handful of AZD1222 recipients, several in all, had baseline seropositivity.

Some clones are missing from TCRdb's copy, which holds only in-frame ones; the method was immunoSEQ multiplex PCR. The data hold some 180,000 clones, with over 80% observed a single time. V shed 6 bases and J shed 6 bases, with 12 bases lying between them. The CDR3 contains 13 residues. The germline gives CDR1 MDHEN, CDR2 SYDVKM. The source is an adult who received the MenACWY meningococcal vaccine as a control. The chain recombines TRBV28 with TRBJ2-1; no definite D call. This specimen was peripheral blood, taken 28 days after the second dose of the MenACWY control vaccine. The CDR3 nucleotides read TGTGCCAGCAGCCTTGAGGTCCGCAATGAGCAGTTCTTC. This gives the protein CASSLEVRNEQFF.